Listed below are T cell receptor beta chains from one sample, sequenced in a study of blood T cell repertoires in COVID-19. Some clones are missing from TCRdb's copy, which holds only in-frame ones; the method was immunoSEQ multiplex PCR. Among around 260,000 clones, about 80% were seen once, and the ten largest hold less than 20%. Sequenced: peripheral blood. The receptors were sampled from a person in their 70s with COVID-19, enrolled during active disease. Each CDR3 is given with its conserved first and last residue. A D gene is named only where the DNA matches it firmly. A row's size may be missing; if present it is once, few, many or a size class.

v_gene: TRBV18
abundance: -
d_gene: TRBD1
j_gene: TRBJ2-7
CDR3nt: TGTGCCAGCTCACCTTTGACAGGGAACTACGAGCAGTACTTC
CDR3aa: CASSPLTGNYEQYF

v_gene: TRBV7-2
abundance: -
d_gene: -
j_gene: TRBJ2-5
CDR3nt: TGTGCCAGCAGCTTCGACAGCCGTTCTGTGGAGACCCAGTACTTC
CDR3aa: CASSFDSRSVETQYF

v_gene: TRBV25-1
abundance: few
d_gene: -
j_gene: TRBJ2-3
CDR3nt: TGTGCCAGCAGTGAATGGCGGGGTAGGGCAGATACGCAGTATTTT
CDR3aa: CASSEWRGRADTQYF

v_gene: TRBV6-6
abundance: -
d_gene: TRBD1
j_gene: TRBJ2-2
CDR3nt: TGTGCCAGTGACAGGGGGGAGACCGGGGAGCTGTTTTTT
CDR3aa: CASDRGETGELFF

v_gene: TRBV5-1
abundance: -
d_gene: -
j_gene: TRBJ1-5
CDR3nt: TGCGCCAGCAGCTTGGAGACAGGCTCCAATCAGCCCCAGCATTTT
CDR3aa: CASSLETGSNQPQHF

v_gene: TRBV28
abundance: -
d_gene: -
j_gene: TRBJ2-7
CDR3nt: TGTGCCAGCAGTTTATCTGGCCAGGGTGACTACGAGCAGTACTTC
CDR3aa: CASSLSGQGDYEQYF

v_gene: TRBV7-2
abundance: -
d_gene: -
j_gene: TRBJ2-3
CDR3nt: TGTGCCAGCAGGGGTCCGGGGGTGAATACGCAGTATTTT
CDR3aa: CASRGPGVNTQYF

v_gene: TRBV4-3
abundance: -
d_gene: -
j_gene: TRBJ2-3
CDR3nt: TGCGCCAGCAGCCAAGATTTTTCGGGGTCTGGGGATACGCAGTATTTT
CDR3aa: CASSQDFSGSGDTQYF

v_gene: TRBV2
abundance: -
d_gene: -
j_gene: TRBJ1-2
CDR3nt: TGTGCCAGAAATTATAGGGGAGGCGGTGGCTACACCTTC
CDR3aa: CARNYRGGGGYTF

v_gene: TRBV7-2
abundance: -
d_gene: TRBD2
j_gene: TRBJ2-2
CDR3nt: TGTGCCAGCAGCTTAGTAGCGGGACTTACCGGGGAGCTGTTTTTT
CDR3aa: CASSLVAGLTGELFF

v_gene: TRBV9
abundance: -
d_gene: -
j_gene: TRBJ2-7
CDR3nt: TGTGCCAGCAGCGTAGCCGGGACCTACGAGCAGTACTTC
CDR3aa: CASSVAGTYEQYF

v_gene: TRBV28
abundance: few
d_gene: -
j_gene: TRBJ1-2
CDR3nt: TGTGCCAGCAGGGAGCCGGGACTGTTCTATGGCTACACCTTC
CDR3aa: CASREPGLFYGYTF

v_gene: TRBV11-2
abundance: few
d_gene: -
j_gene: TRBJ2-7
CDR3nt: TGTGCCAGCAGCTTGGCGGTTGGGAGGCAGTACTTC
CDR3aa: CASSLAVGRQYF

v_gene: TRBV18
abundance: -
d_gene: -
j_gene: TRBJ1-2
CDR3nt: TGTGCCAGCTCACCAGACCTCGACAGTCCCTATGGCTACACCTTC
CDR3aa: CASSPDLDSPYGYTF

v_gene: TRBV15
abundance: -
d_gene: TRBD1
j_gene: TRBJ2-5
CDR3nt: TGTGCCACCAGCAGAGACCTAGGACAGGGACAAGAGACCCAGTACTTC
CDR3aa: CATSRDLGQGQETQYF

v_gene: TRBV18
abundance: -
d_gene: -
j_gene: TRBJ2-2
CDR3nt: TGTGCCAGCTCACTATCAGGGGAAGCCGGGGAGCTGTTTTTT
CDR3aa: CASSLSGEAGELFF

v_gene: TRBV6-2/TRBV6-3
abundance: -
d_gene: TRBD1
j_gene: TRBJ1-2
CDR3nt: TGTGCCAGCAGTTGGACAGGGCCGAAGCTGGATGGCTACACCTTC
CDR3aa: CASSWTGPKLDGYTF

v_gene: TRBV19
abundance: -
d_gene: -
j_gene: TRBJ1-2
CDR3nt: TGTGCCACTAGGGACGGGAGCCCTAACTATGGCTACACCTTC
CDR3aa: CATRDGSPNYGYTF

v_gene: TRBV30
abundance: -
d_gene: -
j_gene: TRBJ2-7
CDR3nt: TGTGCCTGGAGGGCAGGCCAGCTCATCCGGGAGCAGTACTTC
CDR3aa: CAWRAGQLIREQYF

v_gene: TRBV10-3
abundance: few
d_gene: -
j_gene: TRBJ2-7
CDR3nt: TGTGCCATCAGATCATGGGGAGAAAGCTACGAGCAGTACTTC
CDR3aa: CAIRSWGESYEQYF

v_gene: TRBV19
abundance: once
d_gene: -
j_gene: TRBJ1-1
CDR3nt: TGTGCCAGTAGTATACGGGTCGGGGGGCACGAGAACACTGAAGCTTTCTTT
CDR3aa: CASSIRVGGHENTEAFF

v_gene: TRBV5-6
abundance: -
d_gene: TRBD2
j_gene: TRBJ2-5
CDR3nt: TGTGCCAGCAGCGGTGCGATAGCGGGAGTACGGGAGACCCAGTACTTC
CDR3aa: CASSGAIAGVRETQYF

v_gene: TRBV5-1
abundance: -
d_gene: -
j_gene: TRBJ1-1
CDR3nt: TGCGCCAGCAGCACAGATACACGCCAGGGTAGAACTGAAGCTTTCTTT
CDR3aa: CASSTDTRQGRTEAFF

v_gene: TRBV12-3/TRBV12-4
abundance: -
d_gene: -
j_gene: TRBJ1-5
CDR3nt: TGTGCCAGCAGCTCAGGGGTTCAGCCCCAGCATTTT
CDR3aa: CASSSGVQPQHF

v_gene: TRBV18
abundance: -
d_gene: -
j_gene: TRBJ2-2
CDR3nt: TGTGCCAGCTCACCATTCCCGGGGAGAGCAACCGGGGAGCTGTTTTTT
CDR3aa: CASSPFPGRATGELFF

v_gene: TRBV6-1
abundance: few
d_gene: TRBD2
j_gene: TRBJ2-1
CDR3nt: TGTGCCAGCAGTGAACGGGGGGAAAACATCTTC
CDR3aa: CASSERGENIF

v_gene: TRBV11-2
abundance: -
d_gene: TRBD1
j_gene: TRBJ2-7
CDR3nt: TGTGCCAGCAGCTTAGGAGACAGGGTCCACGAGCAGTACTTC
CDR3aa: CASSLGDRVHEQYF

v_gene: TRBV9
abundance: -
d_gene: TRBD1
j_gene: TRBJ2-2
CDR3nt: TGTGCCAGCAGCATCAGCCTCGGGACAGCTTCCGGGGAGCTGTTTTTT
CDR3aa: CASSISLGTASGELFF

v_gene: TRBV4-3
abundance: -
d_gene: TRBD1
j_gene: TRBJ1-5
CDR3nt: TGCGCCAGCAGCCAAGAGACAGGGCGGGGTCAGCCCCAGCATTTT
CDR3aa: CASSQETGRGQPQHF

v_gene: TRBV4-1
abundance: once
d_gene: -
j_gene: TRBJ2-7
CDR3nt: TGCGCCAGCAGCCGAGAGGACAGCTCCTACGAGCAGTACTTC
CDR3aa: CASSREDSSYEQYF

v_gene: TRBV5-1
abundance: few
d_gene: TRBD1
j_gene: TRBJ1-3
CDR3nt: TGCGCCAGCAGCTTAAAAACAGGGGCGCACCTCTCTGGAAACACCATATATTTT
CDR3aa: CASSLKTGAHLSGNTIYF

v_gene: TRBV5-4
abundance: few
d_gene: -
j_gene: TRBJ2-3
CDR3nt: TGTGCCAGCAGCTTGCGGAGCGGCAGCACAGATACGCAGTATTTT
CDR3aa: CASSLRSGSTDTQYF

v_gene: TRBV7-2
abundance: -
d_gene: -
j_gene: TRBJ2-3
CDR3nt: TGTGCCAGCAGCTTAGCAGAGGTAGCGGTTGTCGGTACGCAGTATTTT
CDR3aa: CASSLAEVAVVGTQYF

v_gene: TRBV6-4
abundance: -
d_gene: -
j_gene: TRBJ2-3
CDR3nt: TGTGCCAGCAGACGCAGTGGACTCCTCTTTAGCACAGATACGCAGTATTTT
CDR3aa: CASRRSGLLFSTDTQYF

v_gene: TRBV19
abundance: -
d_gene: -
j_gene: TRBJ1-4
CDR3nt: TGTGCCAGTAGAGGCGACAGGTCCTCTCCTGAAAAACTGTTTTTT
CDR3aa: CASRGDRSSPEKLFF

v_gene: TRBV19
abundance: -
d_gene: TRBD2
j_gene: TRBJ2-1
CDR3nt: TGTGCCAGTAGTATTTTTAGCGGGGGGCCATCTCTTAGTGAGCAGTTCTTC
CDR3aa: CASSIFSGGPSLSEQFF

v_gene: TRBV5-5
abundance: -
d_gene: -
j_gene: TRBJ1-2
CDR3nt: TGTGCCAGCAGCTCACTAAACTTACAGGGCTTTGGCTACACCTTC
CDR3aa: CASSSLNLQGFGYTF

v_gene: TRBV28
abundance: -
d_gene: -
j_gene: TRBJ2-1
CDR3nt: TGTGCCAGCACCAGGGATTTTGAGCAGTTCTTC
CDR3aa: CASTRDFEQFF

v_gene: TRBV27
abundance: -
d_gene: -
j_gene: TRBJ2-1
CDR3nt: TGTGCCAGCACCGCAGGAGCGGGTGTCTCGGGGGAGCAGTTCTTC
CDR3aa: CASTAGAGVSGEQFF

v_gene: TRBV25-1
abundance: -
d_gene: -
j_gene: TRBJ1-4
CDR3nt: TGTGCCAGCAGAGCTTGGAATGAAAAACTGTTTTTT
CDR3aa: CASRAWNEKLFF

v_gene: TRBV7-3
abundance: -
d_gene: TRBD1
j_gene: TRBJ2-7
CDR3nt: TGTGCCAGCAGCTTAAAAGTTGGGACAGGCTACGAGCAGTACTTC
CDR3aa: CASSLKVGTGYEQYF

v_gene: TRBV28
abundance: -
d_gene: -
j_gene: TRBJ2-5
CDR3nt: TGTGCCAGCAGCGGCGACTACACCGGTCCCCAGTACTTC
CDR3aa: CASSGDYTGPQYF

v_gene: TRBV5-1
abundance: -
d_gene: TRBD1
j_gene: TRBJ1-4
CDR3nt: TGCGCCAGCAGCTCCGGACAGGGGGCAGGGGAAAAACTGTTTTTT
CDR3aa: CASSSGQGAGEKLFF

v_gene: TRBV14
abundance: -
d_gene: -
j_gene: TRBJ1-1
CDR3nt: TGTGCCAGCAGAGGGGGGGGGCGAGACACTGAAGCTTTCTTT
CDR3aa: CASRGGGRDTEAFF

v_gene: TRBV9
abundance: -
d_gene: TRBD2
j_gene: TRBJ2-3
CDR3nt: TGTGCCAGCACGAGGGGACTAGGTTCCTTTAGAGTCACAGATACGCAGTATTTT
CDR3aa: CASTRGLGSFRVTDTQYF

v_gene: TRBV5-1
abundance: -
d_gene: TRBD2
j_gene: TRBJ2-7
CDR3nt: TGCGCCAGCAGCCTTAGCGGGAAAGGGGATTACGAGCAGTACTTC
CDR3aa: CASSLSGKGDYEQYF

v_gene: TRBV12-3/TRBV12-4
abundance: -
d_gene: -
j_gene: TRBJ1-1
CDR3nt: TGTGCCAGCAGTTTATGGGGCGGACGTGAAGCTTTCTTT
CDR3aa: CASSLWGGREAFF

v_gene: TRBV11-2
abundance: -
d_gene: -
j_gene: TRBJ2-3
CDR3nt: TGTGCCAGCAGCTTAGATGGAGGAGCTGGAGCACGAGCAGGAGATACGCAGTATTTT
CDR3aa: CASSLDGGAGARAGDTQYF

v_gene: TRBV28
abundance: -
d_gene: TRBD1
j_gene: TRBJ1-1
CDR3nt: TGTGCCAGCAGTTCGACGAGCCGGACAGGGTGGACTGAAGCTTTCTTT
CDR3aa: CASSSTSRTGWTEAFF

v_gene: TRBV9
abundance: -
d_gene: -
j_gene: TRBJ1-1
CDR3nt: TGTGCCAGCAGCGTAGGAACGGTCTCTGAAGCTTTCTTT
CDR3aa: CASSVGTVSEAFF